This T cell receptor beta chain was retrieved from a study of shared clonotypes between healthy human individuals. About the study: Researchers assigned three CD4 naive, three CD4 memory, two CD8 naive and one CD8 memory plate to each donor. General study findings and limits: Few donors limited the genetic and exposure-history diversity represented.

Looked up from germline, CDR1 is LNHDA and CDR2 is SQIVND (reference sequence). V trimming: 3 bases; J trimming: 0 bases; junction bases outside the gene matches: 3. The CDR3 covers 15 residues. A note on this clone: Its target is not known.

CD45RO-negative cells were positively selected for CCR7, leaving out terminally differentiated effector memory CD45RA+ cells. In the original processing: ImmunoSEQ output lacked quality scores and full-length reads, limiting matched filtering. Data came from immunoSEQ multiplex PCR; TCRdb stores just in-frame clones and leaves some out. V, J and clone size are those of that table, while D and trimming were read from the DNA. The data hold around 2,000,000 clones, with about 94% observed a single time. The chain carries TRBV19 and TRBJ2-7; 9 bases line up with TRBD1. The TCR originated in a man younger than 35 in good health. The specimen was naive CD8+ T cells sorted from blood. The CDR3, as DNA: TGTGCCAGTAGTATGGGACAGGGACACTCCTACGAGCAGTACTTC. The encoded protein is CASSMGQGHSYEQYF.